A single sample is the source of the 25 T cell receptor beta chains below, sequenced in a study of blood T cells in healthy people across ages (dated by TCRdb to 2014 to 2015). The library was produced with 5' RACE. Sequencing took place on an Illumina HiSeq 2500. A second PCR of about 6 to 11 cycles was performed with a sample-barcoded 5' primer and a J-beta primer mix. Clones were called with MiXCR by TCRdb after fastp trimmed the public reads at Q25, and only in-frame beta chains were retained. Rows matching on CDR3 protein sequence are summarized as one entry with the most common DNA and genes. In all, the sample holds 1,500,000 or so distinct CDR3 sequences, and roughly 43% of those were seen once. The ten largest clones capture about 4% of the sample. Sequencing was performed on blood. The receptors were sampled from a woman younger than 35 in good health.

This chain connects TRBV20-1 to TRBJ2-7; TRBD2 might be the D (6 bases). In germline, CDR1 is DFQATT, CDR2 SNEGSKA (reference sequence). The ends were cut back, 4 bases at V and 6 bases at J, with 22 bases in the middle. The CDR3 spans 15 residues. Written as DNA, the CDR3 is TGCAGTGCTAACTCCTTCGGGAGACTATCAGCCGAGCAGTACTTC. Encoded protein: CSANSFGRLSAEQYF.

The rearrangement links TRBV12-3 or TRBV12-4 to TRBJ2-7, with D possibly being TRBD1 or TRBD2 (6 bases each). The V end lost 8 bases, the J end lost 3 bases, and 17 bases lay between the germline ends. The CDR3 length is 14 residues. The CDR3 protein is CASRRRDNSYEQYF. The CDR3 nucleotides read TGTGCCAGCCGCCGGCGGGACAATAGCTACGAGCAGTACTTC.

The table lists this clonotype with a few counts. The V call is TRBV29-1, the J call TRBJ2-1; 8 positions agree with TRBD2. This CDR3 has 16 amino acids. Germline assignment: CDR1 SQVTM and CDR2 ANQGSEA. After removal of 6 bases from V and 0 bases from J, the junction contained 10 bases not matched to a gene. The DNA for the CDR3 is TGCAGCGTGGCCTGGACTAGCTCACGCTCCTACAATGAGCAGTTCTTC. This translates into CSVAWTSSRSYNEQFF.

This sequence joins TRBV28 and TRBJ1-3; D is unclear. CDR3 length: 14 residues. Trimming cost V 5 bases and J 4 bases, with 12 bases left between them. The germline gives CDR1 MDHEN, CDR2 SYDVKM. Written as DNA, the CDR3 is TGTGCCAGCAGTCTTCGGACCGCGGGAAACACCATATATTTT. It encodes CASSLRTAGNTIYF. The full variable domain, in which reference TRBV28 and TRBJ1-3 provide the parts outside the CDR3, is DVKVTQSSRYLVKRTGEKVFLECVQDMDHENMFWYRQDPGLGLRLIYFSYDVKMKEKGDIPEGYSVSREKKERFSLILESASTNQTSMYLCASSLRTAGNTIYFGEGSWLTVV.

This chain connects TRBV18 to TRBJ2-3; 13 nucleotides agree with TRBD2. After removal of 3 bases from V and 5 bases from J, the junction contained 8 bases not matched to a gene. From germline, CDR1 is KGHSH and CDR2 LQKENI. The CDR3 sequence is 17 residues long. The CDR3 loop is CASSPTGLAGVGDTQYF. For the CDR3, the DNA is TGTGCCAGCTCACCTACCGGACTAGCGGGAGTTGGAGATACGCAGTATTTT.

The chain joins TRBV27 to TRBJ1-1; no reliable D call. CDR3 size: 14 residues. CDR1 is MNHEY and CDR2 is SMNVEV in the germline V gene (reference sequence). V was pared by 3 bases and J by 4 bases, with 12 bases between. The CDR3 loop reads CASSFRRQSTEAFF. The CDR3 nucleotides read TGTGCCAGCAGTTTCCGACGGCAGTCCACTGAAGCTTTCTTT.

In its sample, this clonotype was seen a few times. J is TRBJ1-4 and V is TRBV5-1; 9 positions match TRBD1. Germline V gives CDR1 SGHRS, CDR2 YFSETQ. The CDR3 contains 17 residues. The J segment lost 0 bases and the V segment lost 0 bases, leaving 3 bases of the junction unmatched. CDR3 sequence: CASSLGTGVSTNEKLFF. Written as DNA, the CDR3 is TGCGCCAGCAGCTTGGGGACAGGGGTATCAACTAATGAAAAACTGTTTTTT.

The chain joins TRBV12-3 or TRBV12-4 to TRBJ2-7; TRBD2 agrees at 8 bases. The CDR3 sequence is 13 residues long. V was pared by 3 bases and J by 7 bases, with 5 bases of the junction left unmatched. In DNA, the CDR3 is TGTGCCAGCAGTTTGGTAGCGGGAAGGGAGCAGTACTTC. This encodes CASSLVAGREQYF.

This clonotype has just one count. Being one base from a much bigger clone, this may be a read error. This rearrangement joins TRBV7-2 to TRBJ2-7; 7 positions agree with TRBD2. J lost 1 base, V lost 5 bases, and 8 bases had no gene match. Per the germline V gene, CDR1 is SGHTA and CDR2 is FQGNSA. CDR3 size: 15 residues. The CDR3 here is CASSPKGGGSYEQYF. The CDR3, as DNA: TGTGCCAGCAGCCCAAAAGGCGGGGGATCCTACGAGCAGTACTTC.

The chain combines TRBV7-9 with TRBJ2-7; 9 nucleotides match TRBD1. V lost 8 bases and J lost 5; bases outside the gene matches: 4. The CDR3 is 12 amino acids. Germline V gives CDR1 SEHNR, CDR2 FQNEAQ (reference sequence). CDR3 DNA: TGTGCCAGCGGACAGGGGTTTCACGAGCAGTACTTC. It yields the protein CASGQGFHEQYF.

This rearrangement joins TRBV4-3 to TRBJ2-1; the match to TRBD2 covers 9 bases. V lost 0 bases and J lost 5; bases outside the gene matches: 5. The length of the CDR3 is 16 residues. Germline CDR1 reads LGHNA; CDR2 reads YSLEER. The CDR3 here is CASSQEVAGANNEQFF. CDR3 nucleotides: TGCGCCAGCAGCCAAGAGGTAGCGGGAGCAAACAATGAGCAGTTCTTC.

V is TRBV12-3 or TRBV12-4 and J is TRBJ2-3, with 9 bases that match TRBD1. CDR3 size: 16 residues. Trimming took 6 bases from V and 3 from J; bases not matched to a gene: 10. The CDR3 loop is CASRTQGQGITDTQYF. The CDR3 DNA sequence: TGTGCCAGCAGGACCCAAGGACAGGGGATTACAGATACGCAGTATTTT.

This clonotype turned up a few times. V and J are TRBV7-2 and TRBJ1-2; the D gene is possibly TRBD1 (5 bases). Germline lookup yields CDR1 SGHTA and CDR2 FQGNSA. Trimming removed 5 bases at V and 3 bases at J, with 7 bases between. This CDR3 region has 12 residues. As DNA, the CDR3 is TGTGCCAGCAGCAGGACACACTATGGCTACACCTTC. The encoded protein is CASSRTHYGYTF.

The chain joins TRBV20-1 to TRBJ2-7; D call uncertain. The better agreement between TRBJ2-5 and the DNA end casts doubt on the J call. The CDR3 runs 14 residues. Germline CDR1 reads DFQATT; CDR2 reads SNEGSKA (reference sequence). The CDR3 region is CSAKGLISLETQYF. In nucleotides, the CDR3 is TGCAGTGCCAAAGGCCTAATCTCGTTGGAGACCCAGTACTTC.

This rearrangement joins TRBV12-3 or TRBV12-4 to TRBJ1-6, with D possibly being TRBD1 (6 bases). This CDR3 comprises 15 residues. The V and J ends lost 7 bases and 7 bases respectively, with 17 bases between them. CDR3 nucleotides: TGTGCCAGCATCGAACAGGGAACGGGGAATTCACCCCTCCACTTT. Translated: CASIEQGTGNSPLHF.

The V and J genes are TRBV20-1 and TRBJ2-2; TRBD1 agrees at 7 bases. V dropped 2 bases and J dropped 4; count of bases not matched to a gene: 10. The CDR3 has 16 amino acids. Germline CDR1 DFQATT, CDR2 SNEGSKA (reference sequence). The CDR3 here is CSARTTGAAVTGELFF. DNA of the CDR3: TGCAGTGCTAGAACCACAGGGGCGGCGGTCACCGGGGAGCTGTTTTTT.

The chain is built from TRBV6-6 and TRBJ2-7, with D perhaps matching TRBD2 (6 bases). The J call is uncertain, as TRBJ2-5 better fits the DNA end. Looked up from germline, CDR1 is MNHNY and CDR2 is SVGAGI (reference sequence). CDR3 size: 13 residues. The CDR3 region has the DNA TGTGCCAGCAGAGAGGGAGGCCGGGAGACCCAGTACTTC. Translation: CASREGGRETQYF.

The chain is built from TRBV6-6 and TRBJ2-7, with D tentatively TRBD2 (6 bases). The germline CDR1 and CDR2 sequences are MNHNY and SVGAGI (reference sequence). V lost 3 bases, J lost 0 bases, and 12 bases lay in between. The CDR3 loop spans 15 amino acids. CDR3 amino acids: CASSYSQRVSYEQYF. The CDR3 nucleotides read TGTGCCAGCAGTTATAGCCAGCGGGTCTCCTACGAGCAGTACTTC.

CDR3: CASGMTGVFF. CDR3 nucleotides: TGTGCCAGCGGGATGACAGGGGTGTTCTTC. This chain joins TRBV6-2 or TRBV6-3 and TRBJ2-1; the match to TRBD1 covers 8 bases. The CDR3 runs 10 residues. CDR1 MNHEY and CDR2 SVGEGT come from the germline V gene. After removal of 8 bases from V and 15 bases from J, the junction contained 6 bases not matched to a gene.

This clonotype was recorded many times. The chain recombines TRBV7-2 with TRBJ2-3; D may be TRBD1 (8 bases). The length of the CDR3 is 15 residues. V lost 1 base, J lost 3 bases, and 11 bases lay in between. Germline CDR1 and CDR2: SGHTA and FQGNSA. In DNA, the CDR3 is TGTGCCAGCAGCTTAGACAGGGGGGGGACAGATACGCAGTATTTT. It is translated as CASSLDRGGTDTQYF. The variable domain in full, completed from reference TRBV7-2 and TRBJ2-3, reads GAGVSQSPSNKVTEKGKDVELRCDPISGHTALYWYRQSLGQGLEFLIYFQGNSAPDKSGLPSDRFSAERTGGSVSTLTIQRTQQEDSAVYLCASSLDRGGTDTQYFGPGTRLTVL.

This rearrangement joins TRBV3-1 to TRBJ1-2, with D perhaps matching TRBD1 (5 bases). Germline V lookup: CDR1 LGHDT, CDR2 YNNKEL (reference sequence). Between the trimmed V and J ends, which lost 1 base and 8 bases, there was a span of 17 bases. The CDR3 loop spans 15 amino acids. CDR3 residues: CASSQAKISGAGYTF. DNA of the CDR3: TGTGCCAGCAGCCAAGCTAAGATTTCCGGGGCGGGCTACACCTTC.

This clonotype came up a few times. The chain joins TRBV5-1 to TRBJ2-1; TRBD1 matches at 7 bases. Trimming took 0 bases from V and 2 from J; bases not matched to a gene: 5. Germline values: CDR1 SGHRS, CDR2 YFSETQ. The CDR3 extends over 16 amino acids. This chain's CDR3 is CASSLDAGGPYNEQFF. DNA of the CDR3: TGCGCCAGCAGCTTGGACGCAGGGGGTCCCTACAATGAGCAGTTCTTC.

This clonotype was seen more than once but under ten times. The CDR3 loop reads CASSPGSLKTQYF. CDR3 DNA sequence: TGTGCCAGCAGCCCCGGGTCCCTCAAGACCCAGTACTTC. The chain is built from TRBV7-2 and TRBJ2-5; D gene ambiguous. The CDR3 is made up of 13 amino acids. Germline-derived CDR1 and CDR2 are SGHTA and FQGNSA. The V gene lost 5 bases and the J gene lost 6 bases, with 13 bases spanning the gap. Together with reference TRBV7-2 and TRBJ2-5, the CDR3 gives the full variable domain: GAGVSQSPSNKVTEKGKDVELRCDPISGHTALYWYRQSLGQGLEFLIYFQGNSAPDKSGLPSDRFSAERTGGSVSTLTIQRTQQEDSAVYLCASSPGSLKTQYFGPGTRLLVL.

Worth noting for this clonotype: This may stem from a read error, because a much larger clone lies one nucleotide away. This chain uses TRBV5-1 with TRBJ2-3; 10 bases map to TRBD1. This CDR3 has 17 residues. Germline V gene sequence: CDR1 SGHRS, CDR2 YFSETQ. CDR3 protein: CASAADRGLSSTDMQYF. The CDR3 DNA reads TGCGCCAGCGCGGCAGACAGGGGGCTTTCATCCACAGATATGCAGTATTTT.

With respect to this clonotype: A junction boundary mismatches the germline segment, possibly from a read error. CDR3 region: CTSSTTGDNEQFF. Here the CDR3 DNA reads TGTACCAGCAGTACGACAGGGGACAATGAGCAGTTCTTC. The chain uses TRBV6-5 and TRBJ2-1; the match to TRBD1 covers 8 bases. From germline, CDR1 is MNHEY and CDR2 SVGAGI. The CDR3 is 13 residues long.